Following are 10 T cell receptor beta chains from one sample sequenced in a study of CD8 T cells in Susac syndrome. RNA was extracted with the RNeasy kit, and a quantity of roughly 0.45 to 1 ug was reverse transcribed using random hexamers. A single record per CDR3 protein comes from TCRdb applying MiXCR to the immunoSEQ multiplex PCR reads. The table includes approximately 200,000 distinct CDR3 sequences, 95% detected once. The specimen sequenced was CD4+ T cells from PBMCs. The receptors come from a human donor with multiple sclerosis.

The rearrangement links TRBV27 to TRBJ2-3; TRBD2 aligns across 7 bases. V dropped 5 bases and J dropped 3; count of bases not matched to a gene: 5. Germline V gives CDR1 MNHEY, CDR2 SMNVEV (reference sequence). The CDR3 is made up of 14 amino acids. The DNA of the CDR3 is TGTGCCAGCAGTGAACTAGCGTCGACAGATACGCAGTATTTT. This codes for CASSELASTDTQYF.

V usage is TRBV7-9 and J usage is TRBJ2-5; 8 bases map to TRBD2. The germline V gene encodes CDR1 SEHNR and CDR2 FQNEAQ (reference sequence). The trim removed 4 bases at V and 3 bases at J, leaving 4 bases unmatched. CDR3 length: 14 amino acids. The CDR3, as DNA: TGTGCCAGCAGCTCGGTCGGGGGGGAAGAGACCCAGTACTTC. Protein product: CASSSVGGEETQYF.

CDR3 region: CASSPVSGAYNSPLHF. As DNA, the CDR3 is TGTGCCAGCAGCCCCGTATCGGGGGCCTATAATTCACCCCTCCACTTT. The rearrangement links TRBV9 to TRBJ1-6; a weak D match, TRBD1 (5 bases). V was clipped by 4 bases and J by 2 bases, with 13 bases between them. Germline V lookup: CDR1 SGDLS, CDR2 YYNGEE. There are 16 residues in the CDR3.

The chain recombines TRBV25-1 with TRBJ1-2; the D is unclear. V was trimmed by 4 bases and J by 4 bases, leaving 10 bases between them. CDR1 and CDR2 from the germline V gene are MGHDK and SYGVNS. CDR3 length equals 13 residues. The CDR3 region has the DNA TGTGCCAGCAGTGGCAGGTATCTCTATGGCTACACCTTC. This codes for CASSGRYLYGYTF.

The rearrangement links TRBV20-1 to TRBJ2-3; TRBD2 matches 14 bases. In germline, CDR1 is DFQATT, CDR2 SNEGSKA (reference sequence). The junction had 10 bases not matched to a gene; V was cut back by 1 base and J by 4 bases. The CDR3 is 18 amino acids. As DNA, the CDR3 is TGCAGTGCTAGAGGAGACAAGGGACTAGCGGGGGTTGCAGATACGCAGTATTTT. As protein: CSARGDKGLAGVADTQYF.

The chain carries TRBV3-1 and TRBJ2-5; TRBD2 matches 8 bases. The CDR3 runs to 15 residues. Germline values: CDR1 LGHDT, CDR2 YNNKEL (reference sequence). Losses at the gene ends were 5 bases for V and 5 bases for J; bases not matched to a gene: 10. DNA for the CDR3: TGTGCCAGCAGCAGCCGGGGGACTAGGGTGGAGACCCAGTACTTC. This translates into CASSSRGTRVETQYF.

This clonotype was seen a single time. V gene TRBV6-4 combines with J gene TRBJ2-1; D gene unclear. CDR1 is MRHNA, CDR2 SNTAGT, per germline. CDR3 length: 14 amino acids. Trimming stripped 2 bases from V and 11 bases from J, with 16 bases between. CDR3 loop: CASSDVAGLGKQFF. The CDR3 DNA reads as TGTGCCAGCAGTGACGTCGCAGGTCTCGGTAAGCAGTTCTTC.

This sequence joins TRBV30 and TRBJ2-4, with D perhaps TRBD1 or TRBD2 (5 bases each). Germline CDR1 and CDR2: GTSNPN and SVGIG (reference sequence). V was cut by 3 bases and J by 15 bases, with 15 bases left in between. The CDR3 loop spans 11 amino acids. For the CDR3, the DNA is TGTGCCTGGAGGGTAGGGACGGTTTTGTACTTC. It specifies CAWRVGTVLYF.

The chain has TRBV29-1 and TRBJ2-1; TRBD2 aligns across 10 bases. V was pared by 8 bases and J by 4 bases, with 8 bases of the junction left unmatched. CDR3 size: 14 residues. Per the germline V gene, CDR1 is SQVTM and CDR2 is ANQGSEA. The CDR3 loop reads CSLSGTSEYNEQFF. The CDR3 region has the DNA TGCAGCCTTTCCGGGACTAGCGAATACAATGAGCAGTTCTTC.

The chain uses TRBV5-1 and TRBJ1-6; maybe TRBD1 (5 bases). V shed 7 bases and J shed 0 bases, with 14 bases lying between them. Germline V gene sequence: CDR1 SGHRS, CDR2 YFSETQ. The CDR3 sequence is 16 residues long. CDR3 bases: TGCGCCAGCTTCCCGACAGCCAACTCCTATAATTCACCCCTCCACTTT. It specifies CASFPTANSYNSPLHF.